This T cell receptor (beta chain) was sequenced for a study of breast tumors, draining lymph nodes, adjacent tissues. The lymph nodes were axillary draining lymph nodes from breast cancer patients. In TCRdb, the multiplex PCR reads were re-called with MiXCR into one record per CDR3 protein. Seen here are about 180,000 distinct CDR3 sequences, about 33% observed once, and the top ten hold about 4%. Per the germline V gene, CDR1 is SEHNR and CDR2 is FQNEAQ (reference sequence). The CDR3 sequence is 14 residues long. Notes on this clonotype: Its ends do not fully match the called genes, so a read error is possible.

This sequence joins TRBV7-9 and TRBJ2-1; possible D gene TRBD1, 6 bases. The clonotype was recovered from a female donor with breast cancer. Some clones in this sample may be carry-over from other donors' samples. Sequencing used axillary lymph node tissue. The DNA of the CDR3 is TGTGCCAGCGGCTTCCAGGGGTCCTACAATGAGCAGTTCTTC. Amino acid sequence: CASGFQGSYNEQFF.